This T cell receptor beta chain came from a study of CD8+ T cells in alopecia areata. Study information: Among treated patients, oral tofacitinib was administered at 5 to 10 mg twice daily.

Extracted from the samples, RNA was reverse transcribed into cDNA to serve as the sequencing template. Clones were read by immunoSEQ multiplex PCR, and TCRdb kept only the in-frame ones, dropping some. The sample comprises about 97,000 clones, 41% of which are singletons, and 1.3% rests with the top ten. Both peripheral blood and punch biopsies of lesional scalp skin were obtained from patients who had alopecia areata. Sorting from PBMCs produced CD4+ and CD8+ T cells. Whole-study findings and limits: The study found TCR sharing across patients less clear than in mice, possibly for HLA reasons.

This clone was seen only a few times. Antigen: not known. The V and J ends lost 0 bases and 5 bases respectively, with 13 bases between them. The CDR3 runs to 15 residues. CDR1 and CDR2 from the germline V gene are SGHRS and YFSETQ. The V gene is TRBV5-1, the J gene TRBJ2-3; TRBD2 is a possible D gene (6 bases). The source is a human donor with alopecia areata. The sample was CD4+ T cells sorted from blood. The CDR3 region is CASSLDGQGGDTQYF. CDR3 bases: TGCGCCAGCAGCTTGGATGGGCAGGGAGGAGATACGCAGTATTTT.